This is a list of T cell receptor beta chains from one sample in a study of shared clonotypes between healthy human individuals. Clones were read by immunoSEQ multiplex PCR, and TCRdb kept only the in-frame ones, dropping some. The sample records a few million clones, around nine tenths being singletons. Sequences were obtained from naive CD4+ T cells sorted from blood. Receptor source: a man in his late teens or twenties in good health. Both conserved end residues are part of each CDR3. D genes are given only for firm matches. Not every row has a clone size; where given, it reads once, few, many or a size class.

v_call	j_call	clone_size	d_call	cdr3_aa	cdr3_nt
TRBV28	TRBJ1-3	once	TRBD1	CASSSGQGANTIYF	TGTGCCAGCAGTTCAGGACAGGGCGCTAACACCATATATTTT
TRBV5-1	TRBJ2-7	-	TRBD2	CASRLGGPAGFYEQYF	TGCGCCAGCAGATTGGGAGGGCCAGCCGGGTTCTACGAGCAGTACTTC
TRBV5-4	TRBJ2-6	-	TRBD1	CASSRQGGSGANVLTF	TGTGCCAGCAGCCGACAGGGTGGGTCTGGGGCCAACGTCCTGACTTTC
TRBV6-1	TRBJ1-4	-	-	CASNSGTNEKLFF	TGTGCCAGCAACAGTGGCACTAATGAAAAACTGTTTTTT
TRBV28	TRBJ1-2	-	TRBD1	CASSASTGGGYTF	TGTGCCAGCAGTGCCTCTACAGGGGGTGGCTACACCTTC
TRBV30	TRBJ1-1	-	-	CAWRASAGAGTFF	TGTGCCTGGAGGGCGTCGGCGGGGGCCGGGACTTTCTTT
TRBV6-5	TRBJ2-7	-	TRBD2	CASSSGIAGVHEQYF	TGTGCCAGCAGTTCCGGGATAGCGGGAGTTCACGAGCAGTACTTC
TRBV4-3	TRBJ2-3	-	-	CASSQAPPGQTDTQYF	TGCGCCAGCAGCCAGGCCCCCCCAGGGCAAACAGATACGCAGTATTTT
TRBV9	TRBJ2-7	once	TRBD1	CASSVAQGPYEQYF	TGTGCCAGCAGCGTAGCACAGGGGCCCTACGAGCAGTACTTC
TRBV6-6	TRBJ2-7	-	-	CASSYEGF	TGTGCCAGCAGTTACGAGGGTTTC
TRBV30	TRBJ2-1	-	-	CAWSNPNDNEQFF	TGTGCCTGGAGTAATCCGAACGACAATGAGCAGTTCTTC
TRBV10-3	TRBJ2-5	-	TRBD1	CAISDNLGTVQETQYF	TGTGCCATCAGTGACAATCTTGGGACAGTCCAAGAGACCCAGTACTTC
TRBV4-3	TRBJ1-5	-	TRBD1	CASSQVIETGPVYSNQPQHF	TGCGCCAGCAGCCAAGTAATCGAGACAGGGCCGGTTTATAGCAATCAGCCCCAGCATTTT
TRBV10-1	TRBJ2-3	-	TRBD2	CASSEPGLAQDTQYF	TGCGCCAGCAGTGAACCGGGACTAGCTCAAGATACGCAGTATTTT
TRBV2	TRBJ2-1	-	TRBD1	CASSVEGAGDEQFF	TGTGCCAGCAGTGTTGAGGGGGCTGGGGATGAGCAGTTCTTC
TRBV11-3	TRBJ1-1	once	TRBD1	CASSLTQGASAFF	TGTGCCAGCAGCTTAACACAGGGGGCGTCTGCTTTCTTT
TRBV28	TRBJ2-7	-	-	CASSPRKGWTAYEQYF	TGTGCCAGTAGTCCTCGGAAGGGGTGGACGGCCTACGAGCAGTACTTC
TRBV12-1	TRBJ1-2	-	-	CASSLPFSGRGFEGYTF	TGTGCCAGCAGCCTCCCATTTTCCGGGAGGGGTTTTGAGGGCTACACCTTC
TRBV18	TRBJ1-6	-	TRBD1	CASSPTPGTALRDSPLHF	TGTGCCAGCTCACCGACGCCGGGGACAGCGCTTAGAGATTCACCCCTCCACTTT
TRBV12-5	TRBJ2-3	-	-	CASGLDEGVPQYF	TGTGCTAGTGGTTTGGACGAGGGGGTTCCGCAGTATTTT
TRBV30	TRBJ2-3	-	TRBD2	CAWSVGGRDTDTQYF	TGTGCCTGGAGTGTAGGCGGGAGGGACACAGATACGCAGTATTTT
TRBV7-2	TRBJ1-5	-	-	CASSLADRSFSNQPQHF	TGTGCCAGCAGCTTAGCCGACAGGAGTTTTAGCAATCAGCCCCAGCATTTT
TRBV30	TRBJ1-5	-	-	CAWRKGGGFSNQPQHF	TGTGCCTGGAGAAAGGGGGGGGGCTTTAGCAATCAGCCCCAGCATTTT
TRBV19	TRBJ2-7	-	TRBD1	CASSKQGKKSYEQYF	TGTGCCAGTAGTAAACAGGGGAAAAAATCCTACGAGCAGTACTTC
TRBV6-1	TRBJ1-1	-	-	CASNDGTFNTEAFF	TGTGCCAGCAATGACGGGACCTTTAACACTGAAGCTTTCTTT
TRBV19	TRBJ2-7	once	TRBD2	CASSIGLAAYEQYF	TGTGCCAGTAGTATAGGACTAGCGGCCTACGAGCAGTACTTC
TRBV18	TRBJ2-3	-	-	CASSPVRDTSDTQYF	TGTGCCAGCTCACCTGTCCGGGACACCTCAGATACGCAGTATTTT
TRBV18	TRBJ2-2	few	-	CASSPGSLGELFF	TGTGCCAGCTCACCAGGGAGCCTCGGGGAGCTGTTTTTT
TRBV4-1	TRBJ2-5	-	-	CASSQDPKETQYF	TGCGCCAGCAGCCAAGACCCGAAAGAGACCCAGTACTTC
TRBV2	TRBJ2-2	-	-	CASSGVFGELFF	TGTGCCAGCAGTGGGGTATTCGGGGAGCTGTTTTTT
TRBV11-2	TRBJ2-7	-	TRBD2	CASSLVQAGSYEQYF	TGTGCCAGCAGCTTAGTTCAAGCGGGAAGCTACGAGCAGTACTTC
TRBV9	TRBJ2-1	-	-	CASSVGSSYNEQFF	TGTGCCAGCAGCGTAGGTTCTTCCTACAATGAGCAGTTCTTC
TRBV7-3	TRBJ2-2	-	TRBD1	CASSSAGGDTGELFF	TGTGCCAGCAGCAGCGCAGGGGGAGACACCGGGGAGCTGTTTTTT
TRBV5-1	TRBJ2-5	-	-	CASSVGTKQETQYF	TGCGCCAGCAGCGTCGGGACCAAACAAGAGACCCAGTACTTC
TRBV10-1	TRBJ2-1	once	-	CASSVSRSSYNEQFF	TGCGCCAGCAGTGTAAGTCGGAGCTCCTACAATGAGCAGTTCTTC
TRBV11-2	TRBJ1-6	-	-	CASSLKGTRNSPLHF	TGTGCCAGCAGCTTAAAGGGGACGAGGAATTCACCCCTCCACTTT
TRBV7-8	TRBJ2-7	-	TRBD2	CASSPGLAMSSYEQYF	TGTGCCAGCAGCCCGGGACTAGCGATGAGCTCCTACGAGCAGTACTTC
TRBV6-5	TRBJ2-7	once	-	CASSSRGGGSYEQYF	TGTGCCAGCAGTTCCAGGGGAGGGGGCTCCTACGAGCAGTACTTC
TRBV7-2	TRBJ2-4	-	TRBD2	CASSLVGAGVSKNIQYF	TGTGCCAGCAGCTTAGTGGGAGCGGGAGTTTCCAAAAACATTCAGTACTTC
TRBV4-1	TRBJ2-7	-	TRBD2	CASSQGEGYYEQYF	TGCGCCAGCAGCCAAGGGGAGGGCTATTACGAGCAGTACTTC
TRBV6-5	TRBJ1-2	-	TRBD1	CASSSGQGFNYGYTF	TGTGCCAGCAGTTCGGGACAGGGCTTTAACTATGGCTACACCTTC
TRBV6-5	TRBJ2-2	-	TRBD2	CASSYLAGGWTGELFF	TGTGCCAGCAGTTACTTAGCGGGGGGATGGACCGGGGAGCTGTTTTTT
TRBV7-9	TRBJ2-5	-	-	CASSLAPGTGETQYF	TGTGCCAGCAGCTTAGCGCCCGGCACGGGAGAGACCCAGTACTTC
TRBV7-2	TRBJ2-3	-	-	CASSLQSDYLDTQYF	TGTGCCAGCAGCTTACAGTCGGACTACCTAGATACGCAGTATTTT
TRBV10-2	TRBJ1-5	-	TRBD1	CASSRDRGINSNQPQHF	TGCGCCAGCAGTAGGGACAGGGGGATTAATAGCAATCAGCCCCAGCATTTT
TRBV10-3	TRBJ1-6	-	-	CAISQDSPGLNSPLHF	TGTGCCATCAGCCAGGACAGCCCTGGGCTTAATTCACCCCTCCACTTT
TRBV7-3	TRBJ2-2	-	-	CASSQALGPLRTGELFF	TGTGCCAGCAGCCAAGCCTTGGGGCCCCTGAGGACCGGGGAGCTGTTTTTT
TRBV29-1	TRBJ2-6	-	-	CSVSQGSGANVLTF	TGCAGCGTGTCACAGGGCTCTGGGGCCAACGTCCTGACTTTC
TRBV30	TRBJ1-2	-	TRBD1	CAWSRDRINYGYTF	TGTGCCTGGAGTAGGGACAGAATCAACTATGGCTACACCTTC
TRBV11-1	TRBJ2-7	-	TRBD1	CASSPGTGGYYEQYF	TGTGCCAGCAGCCCCGGGACAGGTGGATACTACGAGCAGTACTTC
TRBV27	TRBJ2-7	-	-	CASSSSNSGSYEQYF	TGTGCCAGCAGTTCCAGTAATTCAGGGTCCTACGAGCAGTACTTC
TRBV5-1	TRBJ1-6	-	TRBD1	CASSPRGDRNSPLHF	TGCGCCAGCTCCCCACGGGGGGACAGAAATTCACCCCTCCACTTT
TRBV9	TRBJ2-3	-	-	CASSEPVADTDTQYF	TGTGCCAGCAGCGAGCCGGTAGCAGACACAGATACGCAGTATTTT
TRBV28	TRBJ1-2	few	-	CASVTSSGGYTF	TGTGCCAGCGTAACATCCTCGGGTGGCTACACCTTC
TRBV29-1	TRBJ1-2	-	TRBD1	CSVDQTGGEGFGYTF	TGCAGCGTTGATCAGACAGGGGGTGAAGGTTTTGGCTACACCTTC